These 20 T cell receptor beta chains share one sample of origin, sequenced in a study of control samples from healthy donors and cancer patients. Measured with immunoSEQ multiplex PCR; TCRdb has only the in-frame clones, and not every one. The data contain about 150,000 clones, over 90% of them singletons. Source material: blood. The receptors stem from a man aged 45-65 years in good health.

This chain joins TRBV7-2 and TRBJ1-2, with TRBD1 matching 7 bases. CDR1 and CDR2 from the germline V gene are SGHTA and FQGNSA. With 2 bases clipped from V and 3 bases from J, the junction kept 6 bases outside the gene matches. The CDR3 consists of 15 residues. CDR3 loop: CASSLTPTGDYGYTF. DNA of the CDR3: TGTGCCAGCAGCTTAACTCCAACAGGGGACTATGGCTACACCTTC.

This sequence joins TRBV2 and TRBJ2-1; 7 bases line up with TRBD1. CDR1 is SNHLY and CDR2 is FYNNEI in the germline V gene. This CDR3 is 15 amino acids long. The junction had 18 bases not matched to a gene; V was cut back by 7 bases and J by 12 bases. The CDR3 protein is CASKKGTGEKSGQFF. Here the CDR3 DNA reads TGTGCCAGCAAAAAGGGTACAGGGGAAAAGTCGGGGCAGTTCTTC.

This chain links TRBV6-6 with TRBJ2-1; 9 nucleotides align to TRBD1. This CDR3 region has 14 residues. J gave up 9 bases and V 2 bases, and 5 bases lay outside the gene matches. CDR1 is MNHNY and CDR2 is SVGAGI in the germline V gene (reference sequence). The CDR3 loop is CASSYPTGGSEQFF. CDR3 nucleotide sequence: TGTGCCAGCAGTTACCCCACAGGGGGCAGTGAGCAGTTCTTC.

In DNA form, the CDR3 reads TGTGCCAGCAGTTTATTGGCTGGGGGCCTGGATGTAGATACGCAGTATTTT. This codes for CASSLLAGGLDVDTQYF. The genes are TRBV28 and TRBJ2-3, with D perhaps TRBD1 (6 bases). The CDR3 is made up of 17 amino acids. CDR1 and CDR2 (germline): MDHEN, SYDVKM. Between the trimmed V and J ends, which lost 1 base and 5 bases, there was a span of 19 bases.

The rearrangement links TRBV29-1 to TRBJ2-7; D may correspond to TRBD1 or TRBD2 (5 bases each). V lost 6 bases and J lost 7, with 16 bases in between. This CDR3 has 12 amino acids. Germline lookup yields CDR1 SQVTM and CDR2 ANQGSEA. The CDR3 DNA sequence: TGCAGCGTCCGGGACGGCCGTTGGGAGCAGTACTTC. It yields the protein CSVRDGRWEQYF.

V gene TRBV4-2 combines with J gene TRBJ1-6; 8 nucleotides match TRBD1. The CDR3 consists of 16 residues. The germline gives CDR1 LGHNA, CDR2 YNFKEQ. V trimming: 2 bases; J trimming: 5 bases; junction bases outside the gene matches: 5. The CDR3 DNA reads TGTGCCAGCAGCCAAACCGGACAGGGAGATAATTCACCCCTCCACTTT. It codes for CASSQTGQGDNSPLHF.

The J gene is TRBJ1-2, the V gene TRBV19; 12 nucleotides align to TRBD1. With V trimmed by 7 bases and J by 8 bases, 14 bases remained unmatched. Germline V lookup: CDR1 LNHDA, CDR2 SQIVND (reference sequence). This CDR3 has 16 amino acids. For the CDR3, the DNA is TGTGCCAGTAAAACCGGGACAGGGGGCGCGAATTGGGGCTACACCTTC. It codes for CASKTGTGGANWGYTF.

The chain couples TRBV24-1 to TRBJ2-1; the D is unclear. Per the germline V gene, CDR1 is KGHDR and CDR2 is SFDVKD. This CDR3 region has 11 residues. V lost 2 bases, J lost 9 bases, and 4 bases lay in between. The CDR3 protein is CATSDYAEQFF. In DNA form, the CDR3 reads TGTGCCACCAGTGATTATGCTGAGCAGTTCTTC.

The rearrangement links TRBV13 to TRBJ1-2; TRBD1 agrees at 9 bases. The CDR3 covers 14 residues. CDR1 is PRHDT, CDR2 FYEKMQ, per germline (reference sequence). With V trimmed by 4 bases and J by 3 bases, 3 bases remained unmatched. The CDR3 sequence: CASSSGQGHYGYTF. In DNA, the CDR3 is TGTGCCAGCAGCTCGGGACAGGGTCACTATGGCTACACCTTC.

The chain carries TRBV7-2 and TRBJ2-7; 7 bases agree with TRBD1. Germline loops: CDR1 SGHTA, CDR2 FQGNSA. CDR3 size: 15 residues. V shed 5 bases and J 0 bases; nucleotides not matched to a gene: 7. CDR3 region: CASSTQGDNSYEQYF. DNA of the CDR3: TGTGCCAGCAGCACCCAGGGGGACAACTCCTACGAGCAGTACTTC.

This rearrangement joins TRBV7-9 to TRBJ2-5; TRBD1 is a possible D gene (5 bases). V lost 1 base and J lost 3, with 12 bases in between. Germline CDR1 and CDR2: SEHNR and FQNEAQ (reference sequence). This CDR3 region has 15 residues. The CDR3: CASSLEGQGKETQYF. CDR3 bases: TGTGCCAGCAGCTTAGAGGGGCAGGGAAAAGAGACCCAGTACTTC. The variable domain in full, completed from reference TRBV7-9 and TRBJ2-5, reads DTGVSQNPRHKITKRGQNVTFRCDPISEHNRLYWYRQTLGQGPEFLTYFQNEAQLEKSRLLSDRFSAERPKGSFSTLEIQRTEQGDSAMYLCASSLEGQGKETQYFGPGTRLLVL.

This clone has more than one count but fewer than ten. The chain joins TRBV11-2 to TRBJ2-1; tentative D call: TRBD1 (5 bases). The length of the CDR3 is 13 residues. The germline V gene has CDR1 SGHAT and CDR2 FQNNGV. V lost 8 bases and J 4 bases, leaving 12 bases between the germline ends. The CDR3 bases are TGTGCCAGCTCAGGGCAACTGTACAATGAGCAGTTCTTC. Translation: CASSGQLYNEQFF.

The rearrangement links TRBV4-1 to TRBJ2-7; a possible D gene is TRBD1 (5 bases). V lost 3 bases and J 0 bases, leaving 15 bases between the germline ends. There are 16 residues in the CDR3. The germline V gene encodes CDR1 MGHRA and CDR2 YSYEKL. CDR3 region: CASSQADTPSSYEQYF. CDR3 DNA: TGCGCCAGCAGCCAGGCGGACACTCCGAGCTCCTACGAGCAGTACTTC.

The sample holds a few counts of this clone. An end of the junction does not agree with germline; a read error may underlie this. V and J are TRBV7-7 and TRBJ2-5, with D perhaps TRBD1 or TRBD2 (5 bases each). This CDR3 is built from 15 residues. From germline, CDR1 is SSHAT and CDR2 FNYEAQ (reference sequence). CDR3 region: CASSSGRVYQETQYF. The CDR3 DNA reads TGTGCTAGCAGCTCGGGGCGGGTATACCAAGAGACCCAGTACTTC.

The chain carries TRBV2 and TRBJ2-3, with D possibly being TRBD2 (5 bases). This CDR3 has 17 residues. The V and J ends lost 2 bases and 0 bases respectively, with 15 bases between them. CDR1 and CDR2 from the germline V gene are SNHLY and FYNNEI. The CDR3 loop is CASSERGPPASTDTQYF. CDR3 coding DNA: TGTGCCAGCAGTGAACGGGGTCCGCCGGCGAGCACAGATACGCAGTATTTT.

This sequence joins TRBV30 and TRBJ1-2; 7 positions match TRBD1. The CDR3 consists of 13 residues. Germline trimming cut 3 bases from V and 4 bases from J; bases unmatched to any gene: 5. In germline, CDR1 is GTSNPN, CDR2 SVGIG (reference sequence). CDR3 residues: CAWSAGTAYGYTF. DNA for the CDR3: TGTGCCTGGAGCGCGGGGACAGCCTATGGCTACACCTTC.

This clone appeared a few times. The gene calls are TRBV14 and TRBJ2-7; no clear D. Germline V gives CDR1 SGHDN, CDR2 FVKESK. V dropped 1 base and J dropped 2 bases, with 6 bases sitting between them. CDR3 length: 13 residues. The CDR3 bases are TGTGCCAGCAGCCAAGGCTTAACCTACGAGCAGTACTTC. Translating gives CASSQGLTYEQYF.

The chain carries TRBV10-3 and TRBJ1-4; a weak D match, TRBD1 (5 bases). Germline CDR1 reads ENHRY; CDR2 reads SYGVKD. This CDR3 region has 13 residues. Trimming pared 3 bases from V and 8 bases from J, leaving 10 bases between. The CDR3 reads CAISESGREKLFF. As DNA, the CDR3 is TGTGCCATCAGTGAATCAGGGAGGGAAAAACTGTTTTTT.

This clone occurred once. The chain joins TRBV6-6 to TRBJ2-5; TRBD1 might be the D (6 bases). The CDR3 is 16 amino acids. V was clipped by 0 bases and J by 3 bases, with 14 bases between them. The V gene's germline CDR1 is MNHNY and CDR2 SVGAGI (reference sequence). The CDR3 nucleotides read TGTGCCAGCAGTTACTCACCCGGGCAGGGGAAAGAGACCCAGTACTTC. It encodes CASSYSPGQGKETQYF.

V and J are TRBV21-1 and TRBJ1-3. TRBV21-1 corresponds to a pseudogene. This CDR3 is 16 amino acids long. As DNA, the CDR3 is TGTGCCAGCAGCCGGGTTCGGGGAGGGGCTGGAAACACCATATATTTT. Amino acids: CASSRVRGGAGNTIYF.